One sample yielded the 19 T cell receptor beta chains listed below, sequenced in a study of early T cells in non-severe SARS-CoV-2 infection (dated by TCRdb to the early 2020s). The library was built by means of 5' RACE. The data were produced on a NextSeq 500. TCRdb reran the public reads through fastp at Q25 and MiXCR, keeping productive beta chains. Rows with one shared CDR3 protein collapse into an entry with the most common genes and DNA. This sample comprises some 64,000 distinct CDR3 sequences, approximately 9.1% of them detected only once. The ten largest clones capture roughly 16% of the sample. The material sequenced was whole blood, taken at baseline. The source of these receptors is an adult who was a healthcare worker with PCR-confirmed SARS-CoV-2 infection or an uninfected control (not recorded which).

The sample holds a few counts of this clonotype. The V gene is TRBV7-2, the J gene TRBJ1-5; D perhaps matches TRBD1 (5 bases). There are 13 residues in the CDR3. Trimming cost V 4 bases and J 6 bases, with 10 bases left between them. Germline CDR1 reads SGHTA; CDR2 reads FQGNSA. The DNA for the CDR3 is TGTGCCAGCAGCTCATCAGGGTCTCAGCCCCAGCATTTT. This gives the protein CASSSSGSQPQHF.

This clonotype has a count of ten or more. The chain recombines TRBV6-4 with TRBJ2-1; no definite D call. Trimming shortened V by 3 bases and J by 0 bases, and 9 bases separated the two germline ends. Germline loops: CDR1 MRHNA, CDR2 SNTAGT. The CDR3 spans 15 residues. CDR3 nucleotides: TGTGCCAGCAGTGATAGGCCCAGCTCCTACAATGAGCAGTTCTTC. Translated, it gives CASSDRPSSYNEQFF.

The chain uses TRBV2 and TRBJ2-3, with 13 bases matching TRBD2. V lost 5 bases and J lost 4; bases outside the gene matches: 15. Germline assignment: CDR1 SNHLY and CDR2 FYNNEI. The CDR3 is 19 residues long. The DNA of the CDR3 is TGTGCCAGCAGTACCCGAAAACGGACTAGCGGGAGTTGGTCAGATACGCAGTATTTT. It specifies CASSTRKRTSGSWSDTQYF.

This clonotype has ten or more counts. This sequence joins TRBV12-3 or TRBV12-4 and TRBJ2-5; D not certain. Trimming cost V 6 bases and J 0 bases, with 8 bases left between them. The CDR3 is made up of 13 amino acids. DNA for the CDR3: TGTGCCAGCAGCTCCCACCACCAAGAGACCCAGTACTTC. This sequence encodes CASSSHHQETQYF.

This clonotype came up a few times. The rearrangement joins TRBV6-2 or TRBV6-3 to TRBJ1-2; TRBD1 agrees at 7 bases. Germline lookup yields CDR1 MNHEY and CDR2 SVGEGT. CDR3 length: 16 residues. The trim removed 0 bases at V and 6 bases at J, leaving 10 bases unmatched. The CDR3 DNA sequence: TGTGCCAGCAGTTACTCCGGACAGGCGGAGGTTGATGGCTACACCTTC. Its protein product is CASSYSGQAEVDGYTF.

Many counts were recorded for this clonotype. The V and J genes are TRBV6-1 and TRBJ1-5; D not resolved. Germline V gene lookup returns CDR1 MNHNS and CDR2 SASEGT. The CDR3 is 15 amino acids. V lost 2 bases and J 1 base, leaving 9 bases between the germline ends. CDR3 nucleotide sequence: TGTGCCAGCAGTGAATGGGGAGGCAGCAATCAGCCCCAGCATTTT. Protein sequence: CASSEWGGSNQPQHF.

This clonotype was detected only a few times. The V call is TRBV20-1, the J call TRBJ1-2; possible D gene TRBD1, 6 bases. The germline gives CDR1 DFQATT, CDR2 SNEGSKA (reference sequence). CDR3 length: 13 residues. Deletions cut 0 bases from V and 4 bases from J, with 9 bases between. This chain's CDR3 is CSARDADSYGYTF. The DNA of the CDR3 is TGCAGTGCTAGAGATGCGGACAGCTATGGCTACACCTTC.

This clonotype was seen ten or more times. The chain recombines TRBV12-3 or TRBV12-4 with TRBJ2-7; maybe TRBD1 (6 bases). V shed 4 bases and J shed 2 bases, with 9 bases lying between them. This CDR3 is built from 13 residues. The chain's CDR3 is CASSSGVTYEQYF. In DNA, the CDR3 is TGTGCCAGCAGTTCAGGGGTCACCTACGAGCAGTACTTC.

The chain recombines TRBV29-1 with TRBJ2-1; no clear D. CDR3 length equals 12 residues. Trimming removed 1 base at V and 14 bases at J, with 15 bases between. CDR1 SQVTM and CDR2 ANQGSEA come from the germline V gene. In nucleotides, the CDR3 is TGCAGCGTTGAAGTATACTTACTCTTGGAGTTCTTC. Translated, it gives CSVEVYLLLEFF.

This clonotype was seen more than once but under ten times. This sequence joins TRBV20-1 and TRBJ1-2; D might be TRBD1 (5 bases). The CDR3 contains 13 residues. Trimming stripped 1 base from V and 3 bases from J, with 9 bases between. Germline CDR1 DFQATT, CDR2 SNEGSKA (reference sequence). The CDR3 protein is CSARVQGDYGYTF. CDR3 sequence (DNA): TGCAGTGCTAGAGTCCAGGGCGACTATGGCTACACCTTC.

This chain's CDR3 is CASSSGVAGFLEQYF. CDR3 in DNA: TGTGCCAGCAGTTCCGGGGTAGCGGGGTTCCTTGAGCAGTACTTC. The chain links TRBV28 to TRBJ2-7; 8 bases fit TRBD2. Germline values: CDR1 MDHEN, CDR2 SYDVKM. The CDR3 runs to 15 residues. V shed 4 bases and J 7 bases; nucleotides not matched to a gene: 12.

The rearrangement links TRBV14 to TRBJ2-1; possible D gene TRBD1, 5 bases. This CDR3 contains 15 residues. V lost 3 bases, J lost 6 bases, and 15 bases lay in between. From germline, CDR1 is SGHDN and CDR2 FVKESK. CDR3 sequence: CASSQIIPQGNEQFF. Here the CDR3 DNA reads TGTGCCAGCAGCCAGATTATCCCCCAGGGCAATGAGCAGTTCTTC.

The genes are TRBV20-1 and TRBJ1-4; D is undetermined. The V end lost 0 bases, the J end lost 3 bases, and 11 bases lay between the germline ends. This CDR3 region has 15 residues. Germline V lookup: CDR1 DFQATT, CDR2 SNEGSKA (reference sequence). The DNA for the CDR3 is TGCAGTGCTAGAGATTTAAGGCAGTCTAATGAAAAACTGTTTTTT. Amino acid sequence: CSARDLRQSNEKLFF.

The table lists this clonotype with a few counts. This chain connects TRBV28 to TRBJ2-1, with TRBD1 identical over 8 bases. The V segment lost 2 bases and the J segment 12 bases; nucleotides outside the gene matches: 6. Looked up from germline, CDR1 is MDHEN and CDR2 is SYDVKM. This CDR3 has 13 amino acids. The CDR3 coding sequence is TGTGCCAGCAGTTTACATGGACAGGGTCGGCAGTTCTTC. The encoded protein is CASSLHGQGRQFF.

This clonotype was detected ten times or more. The chain combines TRBV6-5 with TRBJ2-7; no reliable D call. Germline loops: CDR1 MNHEY, CDR2 SVGAGI. The CDR3 length is 16 residues. Trimming shortened V by 0 bases and J by 2 bases, and 14 bases separated the two germline ends. CDR3 DNA sequence: TGTGCCAGCAGTTACTCTTTCGCGTCAGAAACCTACGAGCAGTACTTC. This sequence encodes CASSYSFASETYEQYF.

The chain couples TRBV29-1 to TRBJ2-3; unclear D gene. The CDR3 extends over 12 amino acids. V gave up 6 bases and J gave up 8 bases, with 15 bases separating them. CDR1 SQVTM and CDR2 ANQGSEA come from the germline V gene. CDR3 sequence (DNA): TGCAGCGTCTTTGGGCCGACGGGTACGCAGTATTTT. It specifies CSVFGPTGTQYF.

The chain couples TRBV10-3 to TRBJ2-3, with D unresolved. V lost 5 bases and J 3 bases, leaving 12 bases between the germline ends. CDR3 size: 14 residues. CDR1 is ENHRY and CDR2 is SYGVKD in the germline V gene. The CDR3 DNA reads as TGTGCCATCAGTTGGAATAAGCCTACAGATACGCAGTATTTT. Translation: CAISWNKPTDTQYF.

This clonotype was detected ten times or more. V gene TRBV28 combines with J gene TRBJ1-1; D is ambiguous. V was cut by 10 bases and J by 1 base, with 19 bases left in between. CDR3 length equals 15 residues. From germline, CDR1 is MDHEN and CDR2 SYDVKM. CDR3 bases: TGTGCCACTAATTCAAGGGCTCTTTGGAACACTGAAGCTTTCTTT. It translates to CATNSRALWNTEAFF.

This clonotype has more than one count but fewer than ten. V usage is TRBV12-3 or TRBV12-4 and J usage is TRBJ1-6; 8 positions match TRBD1. The junction had 3 bases not matched to a gene; V was cut back by 3 bases and J by 8 bases. This CDR3 is built from 14 residues. CDR3: CASSLGQVYSPLHF. In DNA form, the CDR3 reads TGTGCCAGCAGTTTGGGACAGGTATATTCACCCCTCCACTTT.